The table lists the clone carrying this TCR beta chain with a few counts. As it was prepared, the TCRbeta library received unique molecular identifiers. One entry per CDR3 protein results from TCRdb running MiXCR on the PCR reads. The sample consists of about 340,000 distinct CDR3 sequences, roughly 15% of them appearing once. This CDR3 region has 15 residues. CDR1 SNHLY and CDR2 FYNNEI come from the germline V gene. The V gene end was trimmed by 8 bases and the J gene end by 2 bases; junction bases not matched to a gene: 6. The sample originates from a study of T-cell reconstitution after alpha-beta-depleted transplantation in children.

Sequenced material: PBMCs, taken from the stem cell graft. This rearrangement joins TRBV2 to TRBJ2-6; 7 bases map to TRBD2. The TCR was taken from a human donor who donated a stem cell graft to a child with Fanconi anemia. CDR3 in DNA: TGTGCCAGCGGAGCGGGGCGGGCTGGGGCCAACGTCCTGACTTTC. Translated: CASGAGRAGANVLTF.